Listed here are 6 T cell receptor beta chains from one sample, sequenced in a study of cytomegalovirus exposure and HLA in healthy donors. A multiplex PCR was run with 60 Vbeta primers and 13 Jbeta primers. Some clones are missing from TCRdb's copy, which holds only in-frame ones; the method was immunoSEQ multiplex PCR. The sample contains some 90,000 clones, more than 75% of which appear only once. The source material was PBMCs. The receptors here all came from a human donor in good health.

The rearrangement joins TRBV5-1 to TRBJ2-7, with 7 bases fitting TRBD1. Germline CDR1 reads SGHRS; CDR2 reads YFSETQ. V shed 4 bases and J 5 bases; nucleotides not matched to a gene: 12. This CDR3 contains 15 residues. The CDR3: CASSTGTALEHEQYF. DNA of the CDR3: TGCGCCAGCAGCACCGGGACAGCCCTGGAACACGAGCAGTACTTC.

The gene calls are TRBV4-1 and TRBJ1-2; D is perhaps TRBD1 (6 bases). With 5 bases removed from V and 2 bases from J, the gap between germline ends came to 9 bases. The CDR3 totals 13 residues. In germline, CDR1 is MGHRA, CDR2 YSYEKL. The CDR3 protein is CASSEGGNYGYTF. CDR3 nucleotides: TGCGCCAGCAGCGAGGGGGGGAACTATGGCTACACCTTC.

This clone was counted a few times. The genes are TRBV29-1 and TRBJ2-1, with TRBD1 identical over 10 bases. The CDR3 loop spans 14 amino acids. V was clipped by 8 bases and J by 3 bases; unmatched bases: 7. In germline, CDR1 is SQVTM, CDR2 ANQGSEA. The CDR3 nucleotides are TGCAGCCTTACGGGGGACAGGGGCTACAATGAGCAGTTCTTC. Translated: CSLTGDRGYNEQFF.

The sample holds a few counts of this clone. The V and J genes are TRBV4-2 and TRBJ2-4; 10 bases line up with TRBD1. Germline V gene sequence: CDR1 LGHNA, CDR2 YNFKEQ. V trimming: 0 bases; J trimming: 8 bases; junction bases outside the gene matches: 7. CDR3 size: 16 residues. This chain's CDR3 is CASSQDRTGQGYIQYF. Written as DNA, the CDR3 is TGTGCCAGCAGCCAAGATCGGACGGGACAGGGGTACATTCAGTACTTC.

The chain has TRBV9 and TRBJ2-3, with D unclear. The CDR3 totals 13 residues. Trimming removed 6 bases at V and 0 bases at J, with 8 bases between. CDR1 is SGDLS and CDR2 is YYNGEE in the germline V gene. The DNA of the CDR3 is TGTGCCAGCAACAGAGCTAGCACAGATACGCAGTATTTT. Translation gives CASNRASTDTQYF. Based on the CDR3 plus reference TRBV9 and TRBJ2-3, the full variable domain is DSGVTQTPKHLITATGQRVTLRCSPRSGDLSVYWYQQSLDQGLQFLIQYYNGEERAKGNILERFSAQQFPDLHSELNLSSLELGDSALYFCASNRASTDTQYFGPGTRLTVL.

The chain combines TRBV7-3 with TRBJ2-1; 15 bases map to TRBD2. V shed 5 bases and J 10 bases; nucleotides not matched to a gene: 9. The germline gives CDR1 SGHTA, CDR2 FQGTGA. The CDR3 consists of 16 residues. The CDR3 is CASSPGLAGGREEQFF. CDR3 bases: TGTGCCAGCAGCCCCGGACTAGCGGGAGGGCGGGAAGAGCAGTTCTTC.